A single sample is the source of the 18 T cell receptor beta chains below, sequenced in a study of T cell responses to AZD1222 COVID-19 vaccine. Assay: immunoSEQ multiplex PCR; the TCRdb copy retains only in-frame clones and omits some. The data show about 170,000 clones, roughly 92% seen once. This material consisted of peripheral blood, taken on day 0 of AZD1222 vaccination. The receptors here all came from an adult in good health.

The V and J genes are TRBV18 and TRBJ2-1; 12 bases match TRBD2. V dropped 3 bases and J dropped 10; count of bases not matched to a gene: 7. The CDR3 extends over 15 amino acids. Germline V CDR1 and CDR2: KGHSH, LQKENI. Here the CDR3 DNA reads TGTGCCAGCTCACCGCGACTAGCGGGAGAGGGCGAGCAGTTCTTC. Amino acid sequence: CASSPRLAGEGEQFF.

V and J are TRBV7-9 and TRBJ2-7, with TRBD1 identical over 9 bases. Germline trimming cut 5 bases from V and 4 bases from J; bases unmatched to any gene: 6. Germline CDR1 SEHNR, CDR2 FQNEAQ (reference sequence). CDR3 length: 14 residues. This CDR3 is CASSPAGQGYEQYF. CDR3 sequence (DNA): TGTGCCAGCAGCCCCGCTGGACAGGGGTACGAGCAGTACTTC.

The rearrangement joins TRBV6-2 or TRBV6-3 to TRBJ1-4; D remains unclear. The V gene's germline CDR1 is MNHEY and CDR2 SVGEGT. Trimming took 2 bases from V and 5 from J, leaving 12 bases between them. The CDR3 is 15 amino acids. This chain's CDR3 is CASSYQPGGNEKLFF. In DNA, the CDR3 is TGTGCCAGCAGTTACCAGCCCGGAGGGAATGAAAAACTGTTTTTT.

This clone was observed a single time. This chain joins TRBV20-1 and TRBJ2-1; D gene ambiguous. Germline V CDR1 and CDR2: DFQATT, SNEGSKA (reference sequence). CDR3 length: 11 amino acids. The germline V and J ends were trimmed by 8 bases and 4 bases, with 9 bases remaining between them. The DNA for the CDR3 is TGCAGTAGCGACCGGTACAATGAGCAGTTCTTC. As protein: CSSDRYNEQFF.

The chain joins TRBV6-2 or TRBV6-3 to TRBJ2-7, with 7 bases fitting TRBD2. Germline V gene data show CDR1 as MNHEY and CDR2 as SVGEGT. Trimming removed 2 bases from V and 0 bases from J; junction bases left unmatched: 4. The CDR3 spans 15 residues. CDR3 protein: CASSYRGVHSYEQYF. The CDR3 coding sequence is TGTGCCAGCAGTTACCGGGGGGTTCACTCCTACGAGCAGTACTTC.

The CDR3 DNA reads TGCAGTGCTAACGAGGGGTACGAGCAGTACTTC. This gives the protein CSANEGYEQYF. The chain recombines TRBV20-1 with TRBJ2-7; D is tentatively TRBD1 or TRBD2 (5 bases each). The germline V gene has CDR1 DFQATT and CDR2 SNEGSKA (reference sequence). Between the trimmed V and J ends, which lost 4 bases and 4 bases, there was a span of 8 bases. The CDR3 has 11 amino acids.

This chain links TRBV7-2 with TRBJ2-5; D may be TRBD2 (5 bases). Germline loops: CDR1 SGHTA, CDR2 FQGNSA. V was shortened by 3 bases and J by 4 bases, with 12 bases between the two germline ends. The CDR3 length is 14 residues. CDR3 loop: CASSFTGLGETQYF. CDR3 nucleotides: TGTGCCAGCAGCTTCACGGGGTTGGGAGAGACCCAGTACTTC.

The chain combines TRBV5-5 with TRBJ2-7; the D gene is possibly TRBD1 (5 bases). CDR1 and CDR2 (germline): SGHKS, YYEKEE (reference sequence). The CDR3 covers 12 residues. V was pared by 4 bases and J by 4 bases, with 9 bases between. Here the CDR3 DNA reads TGTGCCAGCAGCGAGCAGGGTTACGAGCAGTACTTC. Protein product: CASSEQGYEQYF.

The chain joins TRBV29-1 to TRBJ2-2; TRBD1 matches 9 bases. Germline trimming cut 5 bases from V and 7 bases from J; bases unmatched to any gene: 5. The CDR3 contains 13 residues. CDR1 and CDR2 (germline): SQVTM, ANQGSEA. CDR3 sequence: CSVLTGGFGELFF. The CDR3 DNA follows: TGCAGCGTTTTAACAGGGGGCTTCGGGGAGCTGTTTTTT.

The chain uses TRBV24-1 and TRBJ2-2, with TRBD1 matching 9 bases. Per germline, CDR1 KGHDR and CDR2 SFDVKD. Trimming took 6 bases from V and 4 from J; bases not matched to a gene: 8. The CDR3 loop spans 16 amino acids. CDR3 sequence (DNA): TGTGCCACCAGTCTAGGACAGGGGAGGGGCACCGGGGAGCTGTTTTTT. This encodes CATSLGQGRGTGELFF.

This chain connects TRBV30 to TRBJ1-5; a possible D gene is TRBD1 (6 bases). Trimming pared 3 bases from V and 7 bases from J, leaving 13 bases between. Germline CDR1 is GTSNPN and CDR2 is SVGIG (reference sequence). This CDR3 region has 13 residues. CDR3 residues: CAWSRQVQQPQHF. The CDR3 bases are TGTGCCTGGAGCAGACAGGTACAACAGCCCCAGCATTTT.

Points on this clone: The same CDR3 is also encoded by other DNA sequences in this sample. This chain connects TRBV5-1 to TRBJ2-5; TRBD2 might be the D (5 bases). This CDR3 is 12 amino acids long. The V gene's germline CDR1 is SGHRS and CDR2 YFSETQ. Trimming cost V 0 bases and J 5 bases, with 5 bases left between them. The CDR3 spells CASSLAGETQYF. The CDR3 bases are TGCGCCAGCAGCTTGGCGGGGGAGACCCAGTACTTC.

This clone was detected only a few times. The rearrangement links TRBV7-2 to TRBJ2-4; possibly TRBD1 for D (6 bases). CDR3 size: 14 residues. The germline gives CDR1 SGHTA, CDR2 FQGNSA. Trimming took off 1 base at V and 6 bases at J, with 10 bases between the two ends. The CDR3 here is CASSLVQGTNIQYF. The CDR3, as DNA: TGTGCCAGCAGCTTAGTCCAGGGGACAAACATTCAGTACTTC.

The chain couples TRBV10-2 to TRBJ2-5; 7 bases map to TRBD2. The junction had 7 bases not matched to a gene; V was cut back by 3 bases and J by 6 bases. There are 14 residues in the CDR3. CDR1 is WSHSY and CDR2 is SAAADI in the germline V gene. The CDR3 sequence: CASSDWRGSKTQYF. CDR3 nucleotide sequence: TGCGCCAGCAGTGATTGGCGGGGGAGCAAGACCCAGTACTTC.

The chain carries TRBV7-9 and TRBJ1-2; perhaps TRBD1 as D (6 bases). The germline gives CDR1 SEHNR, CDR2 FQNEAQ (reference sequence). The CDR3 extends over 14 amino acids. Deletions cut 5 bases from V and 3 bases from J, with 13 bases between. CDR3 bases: TGTGCCAGCAGCCCCAAGCCAGGGGACTATGGCTACACCTTC. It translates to CASSPKPGDYGYTF.

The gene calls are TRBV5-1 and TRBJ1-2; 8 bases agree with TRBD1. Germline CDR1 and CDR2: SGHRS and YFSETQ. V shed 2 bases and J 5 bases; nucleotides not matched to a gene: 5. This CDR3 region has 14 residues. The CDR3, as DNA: TGCGCCAGCAGCTTCCTCCGGACAGGGTATGGCTACACCTTC. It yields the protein CASSFLRTGYGYTF.

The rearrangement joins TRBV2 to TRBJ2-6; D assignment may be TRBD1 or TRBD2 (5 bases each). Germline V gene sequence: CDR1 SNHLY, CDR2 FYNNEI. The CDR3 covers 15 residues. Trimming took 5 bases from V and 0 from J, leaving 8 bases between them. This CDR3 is CASSRDHSGANVLTF. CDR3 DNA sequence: TGTGCCAGCAGTCGGGACCACTCTGGGGCCAACGTCCTGACTTTC.

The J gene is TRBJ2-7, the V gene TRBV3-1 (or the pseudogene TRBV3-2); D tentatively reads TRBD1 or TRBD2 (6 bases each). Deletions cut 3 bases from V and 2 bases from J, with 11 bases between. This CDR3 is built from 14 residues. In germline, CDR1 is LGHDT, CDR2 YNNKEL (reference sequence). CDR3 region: CASSQLGGPYEQYF. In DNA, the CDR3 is TGTGCCAGCAGCCAGCTCGGGGGCCCCTACGAGCAGTACTTC.